This T cell receptor (beta chain) was sequenced during a study of blood T cell repertoires in COVID-19 (dated by TCRdb to 2020 to 2021). Some background on the complete study: Collaborator samples came from the United States, Italy and Spain and covered acute and convalescent phases of COVID-19. Samples came from the ongoing ImmuneRACE study (first 160 participants) plus 1,254 subjects from 6 global collaborators. The repertoires were released in a freely available public database intended as a resource for research on the immune response to SARS-CoV-2. The material from the prospective study consisted of cDNA or gDNA derived from T cells, B-cell-depleted T cells, or PBMCs. A de-identified subject ID, COVID-19 status, age in years and sex were almost always included in the sample metadata. Deeply sampled blood TCRbeta repertoires from subjects exposed to, actively infected with, or recovered from COVID-19 were included in the dataset. Where available, HLA class I and class II types were obtained from metadata supplied by the sample provider rather than from assay-based typing. Results and caveats for the whole study, not just this receptor: The amount of clinical and demographic metadata varied by source and participant and was provided uncurated.

Details on this clone: No antigen is known for it. No base quality information exists; no much larger clone differs at one position.

TCRbeta CDR3 regions were amplified from genomic DNA using the immunoSEQ Assay, a bias-controlled multiplex PCR. For the original study's pipeline: Within the assay, amplification of reference gene primers was used to estimate how many nucleated cells each sample contained. Sequence reads were collapsed and filtered to measure the absolute abundance of every unique TCRbeta CDR3 rearrangement. For each sample, productive Simpson clonality was calculated by taking the square root of Simpson's diversity index across productive rearrangements. TCRdb took over this immuneACCESS table, retaining in-frame rearrangements with V and J assigned. Such tables are incomplete; in checked studies, under half of the missing clones stem from an unresolved V gene, and the remainder is unexplained. Clone size and the V and J calls come from that table; the DNA yielded D and trimming. This sample comprises fewer than 350,000 clones, approximately 88% of them detected only once. The ten largest account for around 1.6% of the sample.

One collaborating source in Seattle enrolled patients during active infection and followed them longitudinally through the course of disease. Each collaborating institution followed its own protocols to collect whole blood in K2EDTA tubes. For TCRbeta analysis, collaborator samples were shipped as frozen whole blood, as isolated PBMCs, or as DNA extracted from either sample type. The CDR3 spans 16 residues, from the cysteine through the phenylalanine. Just the 48-base CDR3 DNA is kept, in frame starting at base 1. Looking up the germline V gene (reference sequence) yields CDR1 LNHDA and CDR2 SQIVND. Deletion took 5 bases off V and 2 bases off J, with a span of 18 bases between the germline ends.

The receptor was derived from a woman aged 25 to 39 with COVID-19, enrolled during active disease. Material: peripheral blood. In this chain, TRBV19 is recombined with TRBJ1-2, and the D gene may be TRBD1, 6 bases matching. Here is the DNA: TGTGCCAGTAGTTCGCTGGACAGTGGGAGCAACTATGGCTACACCTTC. Translated, it gives CASSSLDSGSNYGYTF.